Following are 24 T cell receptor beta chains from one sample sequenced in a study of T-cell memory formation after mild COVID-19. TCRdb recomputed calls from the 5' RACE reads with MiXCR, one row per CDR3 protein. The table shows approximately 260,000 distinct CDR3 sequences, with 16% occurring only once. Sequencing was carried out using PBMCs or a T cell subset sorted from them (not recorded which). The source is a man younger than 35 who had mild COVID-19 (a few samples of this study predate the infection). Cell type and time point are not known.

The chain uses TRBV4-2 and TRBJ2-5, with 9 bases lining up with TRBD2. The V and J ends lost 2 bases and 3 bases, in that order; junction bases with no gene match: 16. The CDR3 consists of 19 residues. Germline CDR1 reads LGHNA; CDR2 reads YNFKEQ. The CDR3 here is CASSQRSSGDGWFEETQYF. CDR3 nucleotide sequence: TGTGCCAGCAGCCAACGTTCTAGCGGGGATGGTTGGTTCGAAGAGACCCAGTACTTC.

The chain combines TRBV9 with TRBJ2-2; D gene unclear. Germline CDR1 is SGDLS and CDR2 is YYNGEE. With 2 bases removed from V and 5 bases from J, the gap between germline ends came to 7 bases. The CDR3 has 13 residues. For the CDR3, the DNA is TGTGCCAGCAGCGTGTACCTAACCGGGGAGCTGTTTTTT. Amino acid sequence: CASSVYLTGELFF.

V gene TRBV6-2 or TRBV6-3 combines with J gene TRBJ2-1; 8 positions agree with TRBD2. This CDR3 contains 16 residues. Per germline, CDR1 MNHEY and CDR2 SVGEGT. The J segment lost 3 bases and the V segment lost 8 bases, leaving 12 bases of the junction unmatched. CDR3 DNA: TGTGCCAGCCCCCCTTCGGCGGGGGGCGACTACAATGAGCAGTTCTTC. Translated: CASPPSAGGDYNEQFF.

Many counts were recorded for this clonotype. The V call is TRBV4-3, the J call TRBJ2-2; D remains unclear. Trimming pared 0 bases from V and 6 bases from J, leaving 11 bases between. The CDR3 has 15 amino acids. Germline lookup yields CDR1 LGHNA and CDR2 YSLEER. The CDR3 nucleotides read TGCGCCAGCAGCCAAGATCTGGAGTTTTCCGGGGAGCTGTTTTTT. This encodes CASSQDLEFSGELFF.

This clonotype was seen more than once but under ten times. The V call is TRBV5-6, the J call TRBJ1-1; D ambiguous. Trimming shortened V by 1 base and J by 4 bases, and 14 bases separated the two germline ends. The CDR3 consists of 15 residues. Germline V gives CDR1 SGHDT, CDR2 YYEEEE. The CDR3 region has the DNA TGTGCCAGCAGCTTGCGCGGCAGGTCGGGCACTGAAGCTTTCTTT. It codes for CASSLRGRSGTEAFF.

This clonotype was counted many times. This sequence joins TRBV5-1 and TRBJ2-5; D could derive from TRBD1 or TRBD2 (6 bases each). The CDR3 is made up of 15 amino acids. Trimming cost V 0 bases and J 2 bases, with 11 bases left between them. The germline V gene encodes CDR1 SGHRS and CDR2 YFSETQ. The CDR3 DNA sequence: TGCGCCAGCAGCTTGGAGGGGGGCCGACAAGAGACCCAGTACTTC. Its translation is CASSLEGGRQETQYF.

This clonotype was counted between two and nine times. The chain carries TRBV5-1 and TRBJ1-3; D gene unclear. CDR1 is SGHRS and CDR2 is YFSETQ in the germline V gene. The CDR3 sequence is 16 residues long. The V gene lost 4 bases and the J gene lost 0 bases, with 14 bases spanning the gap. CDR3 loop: CASSPDVGSSGNTIYF. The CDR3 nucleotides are TGCGCCAGCAGCCCCGACGTTGGTAGCTCTGGAAACACCATATATTTT. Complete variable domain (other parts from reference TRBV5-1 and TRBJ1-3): KAGVTQTPRYLIKTRGQQVTLSCSPISGHRSVSWYQQTPGQGLQFLFEYFSETQRNKGNFPGRFSGRQFSNSRSEMNVSTLELGDSALYLCASSPDVGSSGNTIYFGEGSWLTVV.

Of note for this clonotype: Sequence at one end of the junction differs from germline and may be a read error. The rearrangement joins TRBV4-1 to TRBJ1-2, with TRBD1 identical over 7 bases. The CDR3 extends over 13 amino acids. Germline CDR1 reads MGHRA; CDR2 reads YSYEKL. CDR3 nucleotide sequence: TGCGCCAGCAGCCAAGATGTCGAGGGACAGAAAATCTTC. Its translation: CASSQDVEGQKIF.

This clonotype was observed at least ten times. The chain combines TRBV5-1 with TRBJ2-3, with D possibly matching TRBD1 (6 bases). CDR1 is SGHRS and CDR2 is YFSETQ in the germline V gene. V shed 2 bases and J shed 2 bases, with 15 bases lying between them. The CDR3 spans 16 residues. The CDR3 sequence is CASSFVAGEPTDTQYF. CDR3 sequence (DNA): TGCGCCAGCAGCTTTGTCGCAGGGGAGCCCACAGATACGCAGTATTTT.

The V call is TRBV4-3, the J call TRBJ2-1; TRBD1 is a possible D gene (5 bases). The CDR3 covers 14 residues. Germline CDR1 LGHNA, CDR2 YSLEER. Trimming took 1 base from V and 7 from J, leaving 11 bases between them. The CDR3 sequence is CASSQGGRRNEQFF. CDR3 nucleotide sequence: TGCGCCAGCAGCCAAGGGGGCCGAAGGAATGAGCAGTTCTTC.

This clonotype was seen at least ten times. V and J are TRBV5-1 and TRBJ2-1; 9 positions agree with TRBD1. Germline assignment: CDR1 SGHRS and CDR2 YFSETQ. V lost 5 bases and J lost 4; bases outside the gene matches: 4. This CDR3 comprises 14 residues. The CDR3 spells CASRQGQGYNEQFF. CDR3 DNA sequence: TGCGCCAGCAGACAAGGACAGGGGTACAATGAGCAGTTCTTC.

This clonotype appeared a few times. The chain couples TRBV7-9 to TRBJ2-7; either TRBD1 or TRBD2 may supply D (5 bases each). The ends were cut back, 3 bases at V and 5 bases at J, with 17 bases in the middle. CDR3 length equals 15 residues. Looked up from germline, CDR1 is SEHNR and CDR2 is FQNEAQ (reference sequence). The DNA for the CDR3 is TGTGCCAGCAGCTTTCAGGGACCGGCCTTGAACGAGCAGTACGTC. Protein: CASSFQGPALNEQYV.

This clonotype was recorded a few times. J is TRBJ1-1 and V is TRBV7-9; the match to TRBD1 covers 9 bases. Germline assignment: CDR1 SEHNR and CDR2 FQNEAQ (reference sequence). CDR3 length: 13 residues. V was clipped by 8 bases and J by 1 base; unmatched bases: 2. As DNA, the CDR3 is TGTGCCAGCCACAGGGGGCAGAACACTGAAGCTTTCTTT. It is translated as CASHRGQNTEAFF.

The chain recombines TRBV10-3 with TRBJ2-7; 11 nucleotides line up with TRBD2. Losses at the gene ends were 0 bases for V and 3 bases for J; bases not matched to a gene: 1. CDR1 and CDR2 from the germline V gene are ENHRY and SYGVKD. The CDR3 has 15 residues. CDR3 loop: CAISESTSGGYEQYF. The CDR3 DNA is TGTGCCATCAGTGAGTCCACTAGCGGGGGCTACGAGCAGTACTTC.

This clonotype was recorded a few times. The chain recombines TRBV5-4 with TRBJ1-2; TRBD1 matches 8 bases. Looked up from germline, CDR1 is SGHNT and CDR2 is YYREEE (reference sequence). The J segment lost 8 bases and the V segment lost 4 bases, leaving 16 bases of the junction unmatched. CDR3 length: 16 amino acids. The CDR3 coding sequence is TGTGCCAGCAGCCCATCCGACAGGGGTAAAGTCTACGGCTACACCTTC. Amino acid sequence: CASSPSDRGKVYGYTF.

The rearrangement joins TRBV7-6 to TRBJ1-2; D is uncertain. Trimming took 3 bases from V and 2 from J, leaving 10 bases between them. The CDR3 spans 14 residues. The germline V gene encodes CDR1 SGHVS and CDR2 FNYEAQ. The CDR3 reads CASSFPSTNYGYTF. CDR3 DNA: TGTGCCAGCAGCTTTCCGTCAACCAACTATGGCTACACCTTC.

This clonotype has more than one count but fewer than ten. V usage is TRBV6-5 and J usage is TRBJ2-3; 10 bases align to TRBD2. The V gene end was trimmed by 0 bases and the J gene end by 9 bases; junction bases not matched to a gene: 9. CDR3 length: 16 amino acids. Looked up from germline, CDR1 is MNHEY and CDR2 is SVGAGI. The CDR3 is CASSYSNLAGEGTQYF. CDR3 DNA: TGTGCCAGCAGTTACTCGAATCTAGCGGGGGAGGGAACGCAGTATTTT.

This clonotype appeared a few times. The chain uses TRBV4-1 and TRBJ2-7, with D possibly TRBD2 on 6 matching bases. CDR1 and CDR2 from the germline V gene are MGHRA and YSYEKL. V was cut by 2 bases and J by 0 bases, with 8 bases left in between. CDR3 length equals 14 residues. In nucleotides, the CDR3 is TGCGCCAGCAGCCAACAGACTAGCTCCTACGAGCAGTACGTC. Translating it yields CASSQQTSSYEQYV.

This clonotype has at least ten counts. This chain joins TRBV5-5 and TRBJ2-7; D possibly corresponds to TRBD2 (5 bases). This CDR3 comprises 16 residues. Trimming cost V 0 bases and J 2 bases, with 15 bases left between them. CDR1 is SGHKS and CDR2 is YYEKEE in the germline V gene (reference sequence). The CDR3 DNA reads TGTGCCAGCAGCTTGGGAGGGCCCCCCTGGCCCTACGAGCAGTACTTC. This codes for CASSLGGPPWPYEQYF.

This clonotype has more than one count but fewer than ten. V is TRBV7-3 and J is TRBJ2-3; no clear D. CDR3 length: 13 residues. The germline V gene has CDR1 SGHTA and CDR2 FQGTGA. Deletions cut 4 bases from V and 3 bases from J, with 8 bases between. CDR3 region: CASSSVGTDTQYF. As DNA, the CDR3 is TGTGCCAGCAGCTCAGTTGGTACAGATACGCAGTATTTT.

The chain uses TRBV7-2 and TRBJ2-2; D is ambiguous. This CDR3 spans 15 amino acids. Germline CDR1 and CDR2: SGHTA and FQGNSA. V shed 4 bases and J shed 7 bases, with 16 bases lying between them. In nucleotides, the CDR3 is TGTGCCAGCAGCTACGGCCCGACCTGGGGCGGGGAGCTGTTTTTT. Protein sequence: CASSYGPTWGGELFF.

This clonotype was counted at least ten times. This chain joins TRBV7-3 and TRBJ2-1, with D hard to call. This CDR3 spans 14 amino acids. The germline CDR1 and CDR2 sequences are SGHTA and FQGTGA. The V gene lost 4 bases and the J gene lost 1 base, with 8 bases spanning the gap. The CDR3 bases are TGTGCCAGCAGCTCGGGCGGTTCCTACAATGAGCAGTTCTTC. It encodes CASSSGGSYNEQFF.

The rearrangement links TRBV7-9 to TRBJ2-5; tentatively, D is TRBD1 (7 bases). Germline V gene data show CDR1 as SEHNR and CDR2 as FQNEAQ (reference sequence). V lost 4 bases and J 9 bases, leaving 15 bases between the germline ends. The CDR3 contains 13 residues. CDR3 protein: CASSSRGVPAQYF. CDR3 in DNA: TGTGCCAGCAGCTCCAGGGGGGTCCCGGCCCAGTACTTC.

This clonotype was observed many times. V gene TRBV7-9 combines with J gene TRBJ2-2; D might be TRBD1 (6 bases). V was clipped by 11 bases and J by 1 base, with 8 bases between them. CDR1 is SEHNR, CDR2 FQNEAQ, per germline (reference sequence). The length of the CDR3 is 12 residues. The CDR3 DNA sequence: TGTGCCCCACAGGGGAACACCGGGGAGCTGTTTTTT. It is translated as CAPQGNTGELFF.